One TCR beta chain is described in this entry. In this sample, this clonotype turned up many times. Its antigen is still unknown. Base qualities are missing; no much larger clone stands one base away. Patients with uncontrolled infections, other autoimmune diseases, pregnancy or lactation were excluded. Clinical symptoms, serum thyroxine and TRAb, thyroid ultrasound, and orbital computed tomography formed the basis for the diagnoses. Total RNA was extracted using Trizol reagent, and RNA quality was assessed on an Agilent 2100 Bioanalyzer. The TCR beta CDR3 regions were amplified from RNA transcripts. The first round of RT-PCR for the TCR CDR3 was performed with the HTBI primer set and the Qiagen OneStep RT-PCR kit. The libraries were constructed in a second round of multiplex PCR and then size-selected and purified. Paired-end sequencing of the libraries was performed with 100 bp reads on an Illumina HiSeq2000. The original methods were these. SOAPnuke was used to process the raw data, with reads discarded if the reads contained adapters or uncalled bases, had a mean Phred below 15, or lacked an exact constant-primer or identifier match. COPE v1.2.5 was used to merge high-quality paired reads, and clonotypes were defined as unique nucleotide sequences. MiTCR v1.1 was used to align the clonotypes against IMGT TRBV, TRBD and TRBJ reference segments. The analysis included only V-J combinations with a frequency above 0.0001, which together covered around 99% of the repertoires. A TCS score was defined as the ratio of F50 (clonal expansion) to E x V (chaos), with BLOSUM62-based TCRdist applied between CDR3 peptides within each V-J. Welch's t-statistics and random forest reduced fewer than 550 V-J features to about 12, which were used in a naive Bayes classifier (R e1071). The similarity between thyroid and blood repertoires was quantified using the Morisita-Horn index. TCRdb passed the public sequencing reads through fastp at Q25 and MiXCR, retaining productive beta sequences. Entries that share a CDR3 protein sequence are merged under the most common genes and DNA. The authors' filters were not applied to this entry. Within this sample are 500,000 to 800,000 distinct CDR3 sequences, with 45% of them counted one time only. The biggest ten clones account for more than 7% of the sample.

V is clipped by 6 bases and J by 9 bases, and the sequence between their germline boundaries is 12 bases long. The CDR3 measures 13 amino acids from cysteine to phenylalanine. The CDR3 DNA has 39 bases and is translated from base 1. CDR1 LNHDA and CDR2 SQIVND were looked up in the germline V gene (reference sequence). This entry is derived from a study of T cells in Graves' hyperthyroidism and ophthalmopathy (dated by TCRdb to between 2017 and 2020). About the investigation overall: A discovery cohort of about 95 patients, 43 with Graves' ophthalmopathy and approximately 57 with stable Graves' hyperthyroidism, was used to find distinguishing TCR V-J signatures. An independent validation cohort of under 20 hyperthyroidism patients and approximately 15 patients who later progressed to ophthalmopathy tested prospective prediction of ophthalmopathy. The roughly 91 discovery patients were randomly split 7:3 into training and test sets. Thyroid tissue and blood T-cell repertoires from more than 5 Graves' hyperthyroidism patients were also compared in the study. Once sampling was done, hyperthyroidism patients were given methimazole at a starting dose of 30 mg daily, whereas ophthalmopathy patients were given high-dose intravenous methylprednisolone. The paper reports TCR Vbeta CDR3 sequencing of approximately 140 peripheral blood samples: under 45 ophthalmopathy, approximately 74 hyperthyroidism and approximately 17 progressor patients.

Broad study findings and their caveats: In cross-validation, a model built on a 13 V-J signature told ophthalmopathy apart from stable hyperthyroidism with under 90% sensitivity and roughly 81% specificity, and in testing the same model reached 80%/75%. No statistical method was used to set the sample size in advance, and investigators knew the group allocation. In validation, the model predicted progression to ophthalmopathy with approximately 69% sensitivity and over 72% specificity, a median of about 6.7 months before onset. Most expanded thyroid clonotypes (frequency above 0.001) were also detected in blood, a finding suggesting that blood repertoires may reflect thyroid immune responses.

The V and J genes are TRBV19 and TRBJ1-6; a confident D gene designation cannot be given. Sequenced: peripheral blood or thyroid tissue (not recorded which). The clonotype was recovered from an adult man with Graves' disease, either hyperthyroidism or ophthalmopathy (not recorded which). The DNA reads TGTGCCAGTAGGAGGGAGTATGGTTCACCCCTCCACTTT. This encodes CASRREYGSPLHF.